The 27 T cell receptor beta chains in this list originate from one sample, sequenced in a study of blood T cell repertoires in COVID-19. Measured with immunoSEQ multiplex PCR; TCRdb has only the in-frame clones, and not every one. The table records about 240,000 clones, roughly 86% of them present only once. The sequenced sample was peripheral blood. The receptors shown here come from a man aged 50 or older with acute or convalescent COVID-19.

This sequence joins TRBV6-5 and TRBJ2-1; 9 bases are shared with TRBD2. Germline V gene sequence: CDR1 MNHEY, CDR2 SVGAGI. The CDR3 is 15 amino acids. Germline trimming cut 2 bases from V and 2 bases from J; bases unmatched to any gene: 1. The CDR3 coding sequence is TGTGCCAGCAGTTACATAGCGGGAGCCTACAATGAGCAGTTCTTC. The encoded protein is CASSYIAGAYNEQFF.

V gene TRBV6-5 combines with J gene TRBJ2-1; weak D call: TRBD2 (6 bases). V lost 9 bases, J lost 0 bases, and 12 bases lay in between. The CDR3 consists of 14 residues. Per the germline V gene, CDR1 is MNHEY and CDR2 is SVGAGI. CDR3 sequence reads: CASQGLSSYNEQFF. In nucleotides, the CDR3 is TGTGCCAGTCAGGGACTGAGCTCCTACAATGAGCAGTTCTTC.

The chain uses TRBV3-1 (or the pseudogene TRBV3-2) and TRBJ2-7; possibly TRBD2 for D (5 bases). Germline CDR1 LGHDT, CDR2 YNNKEL (reference sequence). The CDR3 covers 12 residues. The V end lost 0 bases, the J end lost 10 bases, and 10 bases lay between the germline ends. CDR3 in DNA: TGTGCCAGCAGCCAAGATCGTAGCGCCCAGTACTTC. It codes for CASSQDRSAQYF.

This chain connects TRBV6-5 to TRBJ2-1, with D possibly matching TRBD2 (5 bases). From germline, CDR1 is MNHEY and CDR2 SVGAGI. The CDR3 has 15 amino acids. Trimming took 1 base from V and 4 from J, leaving 11 bases between them. The CDR3 bases are TGTGCCAGCAGTTACTTCGGGCTAGCATACAATGAGCAGTTCTTC. Protein: CASSYFGLAYNEQFF.

The chain links TRBV18 to TRBJ1-2; 9 bases align to TRBD1. The CDR3 consists of 16 residues. Germline V gene lookup returns CDR1 KGHSH and CDR2 LQKENI. The V gene end was trimmed by 8 bases and the J gene end by 4 bases; junction bases not matched to a gene: 14. The CDR3 reads CASAPGPQGAIYGYTF. CDR3 in DNA: TGTGCCAGCGCCCCCGGGCCACAGGGGGCAATCTATGGCTACACCTTC.

The chain employs TRBV19 and TRBJ1-1; D is possibly TRBD1 (5 bases). The CDR3 runs 13 residues. Germline V lookup: CDR1 LNHDA, CDR2 SQIVND (reference sequence). The ends were cut back, 5 bases at V and 4 bases at J, with 11 bases in the middle. The CDR3, as DNA: TGTGCCAGTAGTGCAGGGTGGGCCACTGAAGCTTTCTTT. Its translation is CASSAGWATEAFF.

The V call is TRBV5-1, the J call TRBJ2-2; no clear D. CDR3 size: 15 residues. The V gene lost 0 bases and the J gene lost 7 bases, with 13 bases spanning the gap. The germline gives CDR1 SGHRS, CDR2 YFSETQ. In DNA, the CDR3 is TGCGCCAGCAGCTTGGGGCGTTCCGAGGTCGGGGAGCTGTTTTTT. Translation gives CASSLGRSEVGELFF. Together with reference TRBV5-1 and TRBJ2-2, the CDR3 gives the full variable domain: KAGVTQTPRYLIKTRGQQVTLSCSPISGHRSVSWYQQTPGQGLQFLFEYFSETQRNKGNFPGRFSGRQFSNSRSEMNVSTLELGDSALYLCASSLGRSEVGELFFGEGSRLTVL.

This sequence joins TRBV4-2 and TRBJ1-5; D ambiguous. CDR1 LGHNA and CDR2 YNFKEQ come from the germline V gene. This CDR3 region has 16 residues. The germline V and J ends were trimmed by 1 base and 6 bases, with 16 bases remaining between them. The DNA of the CDR3 is TGTGCCAGCAGCCAAGTTGAGGGTCAGACGACTCAGCCCCAGCATTTT. This gives the protein CASSQVEGQTTQPQHF.

The chain combines TRBV6-1 with TRBJ1-2, with D possibly TRBD1 on 5 matching bases. CDR1 and CDR2 from the germline V gene are MNHNS and SASEGT. The CDR3 extends over 17 amino acids. The V end was cut by 2 bases, the J end by 8 bases, with 24 bases between. CDR3 region: CASSESTGLGGYRGYTF. The CDR3 DNA reads as TGTGCCAGCAGTGAATCGACGGGCCTGGGGGGGTATAGGGGCTACACCTTC.

J is TRBJ1-6 and V is TRBV30; no definite D call. CDR3 length equals 19 residues. Germline V gives CDR1 GTSNPN, CDR2 SVGIG (reference sequence). V lost 0 bases and J lost 10, with 28 bases in between. For the CDR3, the DNA is TGTGCCTGGAGTGTGGATCAAATCGGTGGCGGAGGCGGCGGCTCACCCCTCCACTTT. The encoded protein is CAWSVDQIGGGGGGSPLHF.

The V gene is TRBV29-1, the J gene TRBJ1-2; TRBD1 matches 7 bases. Germline V gives CDR1 SQVTM, CDR2 ANQGSEA. V trimming: 3 bases; J trimming: 6 bases; junction bases outside the gene matches: 7. There are 13 residues in the CDR3. The CDR3 DNA is TGCAGCGTTGATAGCAGGGGGATAGATGGCTACACCTTC. Its protein product is CSVDSRGIDGYTF.

This chain joins TRBV6-5 and TRBJ1-2; D is undetermined. The CDR3 has 12 residues. Germline CDR1 MNHEY, CDR2 SVGAGI. The ends were cut back, 6 bases at V and 9 bases at J, with 14 bases in the middle. Here the CDR3 DNA reads TGTGCCAGCAGGACTACCCTCTCCAGCTACACCTTC. Its protein product is CASRTTLSSYTF.

This clone has more than one count but fewer than ten. This chain links TRBV27 with TRBJ1-4; TRBD1 is a possible D gene (5 bases). The germline gives CDR1 MNHEY, CDR2 SMNVEV (reference sequence). The length of the CDR3 is 16 residues. Trimming took 3 bases from V and 7 from J, leaving 18 bases between them. CDR3 region: CASSFGGNGFGEKLFF. The CDR3 DNA follows: TGTGCCAGCAGTTTTGGGGGGAATGGGTTTGGTGAAAAACTGTTTTTT. Full variable domain (remainder filled in from reference TRBV27 and TRBJ1-4): EAQVTQNPRYLITVTGKKLTVTCSQNMNHEYMSWYRQDPGLGLRQIYYSMNVEVTDKGDVPEGYKVSRKEKRNFPLILESPSPNQTSLYFCASSFGGNGFGEKLFFGSGTQLSVL.

This chain joins TRBV3-1 (or the pseudogene TRBV3-2) and TRBJ2-7; 9 nucleotides line up with TRBD2. Trimming at V came to 3 bases and at J to 4 bases, leaving 25 bases not matched to a gene. The CDR3 is made up of 21 amino acids. Germline V lookup: CDR1 LGHDT, CDR2 YNNKEL (reference sequence). The DNA for the CDR3 is TGTGCCAGCAGCCACCAAGTGGGGGCTAGCGGGGCCAGCGGAGGGGCTTACGAGCAGTACTTC. Protein: CASSHQVGASGASGGAYEQYF.

This chain connects TRBV12-3 or TRBV12-4 to TRBJ1-1; D ambiguous. V was clipped by 5 bases and J by 7 bases, with 14 bases between them. This CDR3 contains 13 residues. The CDR3 coding sequence is TGTGCCAGCAGTGGCCCGGAAACAGTTGAAGCTTTCTTT. This sequence encodes CASSGPETVEAFF.

The chain joins TRBV3-1 (or the pseudogene TRBV3-2) to TRBJ2-5, with 11 bases that match TRBD2. Germline V CDR1 and CDR2: LGHDT, YNNKEL (reference sequence). CDR3 length: 14 residues. With 11 bases clipped from V and 5 bases from J, the junction kept 10 bases outside the gene matches. The CDR3 DNA reads as TGTGCCGCCGGGGTAGCGGGGGGGCGTGAGACCCAGTACTTC. Protein sequence: CAAGVAGGRETQYF.

The genes are TRBV28 and TRBJ1-3; no clear D gene. CDR3 length equals 15 residues. Per germline, CDR1 MDHEN and CDR2 SYDVKM. V dropped 3 bases and J dropped 4 bases, with 13 bases sitting between them. Here the CDR3 DNA reads TGTGCCAGCAGTTTTAGCGGAGCCCGCGGAAACACCATATATTTT. Its translation: CASSFSGARGNTIYF.

The genes are TRBV3-1 (or the pseudogene TRBV3-2) and TRBJ2-7; 9 bases line up with TRBD2. CDR1 and CDR2 (germline): LGHDT, YNNKEL (reference sequence). The CDR3 is 16 amino acids. Unmatched junction bases numbered 12, after V lost 4 bases and J lost 5 bases. CDR3 nucleotide sequence: TGTGCCAGCAGCCTGTCTTTTAGCGGGAGTTTCGACGAGCAGTACTTC. Amino acid sequence: CASSLSFSGSFDEQYF.

This chain joins TRBV5-8 and TRBJ2-5; 14 bases map to TRBD2. J was trimmed by 2 bases and V by 4 bases; bases with no gene match: 4. CDR3 length: 16 amino acids. Germline V lookup: CDR1 SGHTS, CDR2 YDEGEE. CDR3 protein: CASSPGLAGVQETQYF. CDR3 coding DNA: TGTGCCAGCAGCCCGGGACTAGCGGGGGTTCAAGAGACCCAGTACTTC.

V and J are TRBV5-6 and TRBJ2-6; tentatively, D is TRBD2 (6 bases). CDR1 is SGHDT and CDR2 is YYEEEE in the germline V gene. The germline V and J ends were trimmed by 3 bases and 2 bases, with 15 bases remaining between them. This CDR3 has 17 residues. The CDR3 region is CASSWKEGLPGANVLTF. In DNA form, the CDR3 reads TGTGCCAGCAGCTGGAAGGAGGGCCTTCCTGGGGCCAACGTCCTGACTTTC.

The chain joins TRBV11-2 to TRBJ1-1; D is unclear. Germline V gene sequence: CDR1 SGHAT, CDR2 FQNNGV. This CDR3 comprises 13 residues. Trimming pared 3 bases from V and 3 bases from J, leaving 8 bases between. The CDR3 DNA follows: TGTGCCAGCAGCTTTCGGAGGGACACTGAAGCTTTCTTT. The encoded protein is CASSFRRDTEAFF.

V usage is TRBV19 and J usage is TRBJ2-3; TRBD1 matches at 7 bases. The V gene end was trimmed by 6 bases and the J gene end by 0 bases; junction bases not matched to a gene: 3. The CDR3 is made up of 14 amino acids. The germline V gene has CDR1 LNHDA and CDR2 SQIVND (reference sequence). The chain's CDR3 is CASSRQGSTDTQYF. Here the CDR3 DNA reads TGTGCCAGTAGCCGACAGGGTAGCACAGATACGCAGTATTTT.

This sequence joins TRBV4-1 and TRBJ2-1; D might be TRBD2 (6 bases). Trimming left V 1 base short and J 8 bases short, with 15 bases between. Looked up from germline, CDR1 is MGHRA and CDR2 is YSYEKL. CDR3 size: 15 residues. The CDR3: CASSQAGGSYYEQFF. The CDR3 nucleotides are TGCGCCAGCAGCCAAGCAGGAGGGAGTTATTATGAGCAGTTCTTC.

In this sample, this clone turned up once. V gene TRBV5-1 combines with J gene TRBJ1-6; D unresolved. Germline CDR1 reads SGHRS; CDR2 reads YFSETQ. Trimming shortened V by 0 bases and J by 7 bases, and 17 bases separated the two germline ends. The CDR3 is 17 amino acids. CDR3 nucleotides: TGCGCCAGCAGCTTGGGTTTAGTAAGCACAGCCAATTCACCCCTCCACTTT. Encoded protein: CASSLGLVSTANSPLHF.

This clone came up a few times. Other nucleotide sequences from this sample produce the same CDR3. The chain carries TRBV6-5 and TRBJ2-2; no reliable D call. The CDR3 spans 15 residues. From germline, CDR1 is MNHEY and CDR2 SVGAGI. V was cut by 0 bases and J by 1 base, with 6 bases left in between. The CDR3 is CASSYSSWNTGELFF. The CDR3 nucleotides read TGTGCCAGCAGTTACTCGAGTTGGAACACCGGGGAGCTGTTTTTT.

The CDR3 DNA sequence: TGTGCCAGCAGTTTAATAGGGGATAGTCAGCCCCAGCATTTT. Translated, it gives CASSLIGDSQPQHF. The V call is TRBV28, the J call TRBJ1-5; D perhaps matches TRBD1 (5 bases). Deletions cut 2 bases from V and 6 bases from J, with 11 bases between. CDR1 and CDR2 from the germline V gene are MDHEN and SYDVKM. This CDR3 spans 14 amino acids.

This chain connects TRBV28 to TRBJ2-7; 11 bases line up with TRBD1. Germline assignment: CDR1 MDHEN and CDR2 SYDVKM. The V and J ends lost 5 bases and 2 bases, in that order; junction bases with no gene match: 2. This CDR3 contains 14 residues. In nucleotides, the CDR3 is TGTGCCAGCAGTCCGGGACAGGGGGCCTACGAGCAGTACTTC. Encoded protein: CASSPGQGAYEQYF.